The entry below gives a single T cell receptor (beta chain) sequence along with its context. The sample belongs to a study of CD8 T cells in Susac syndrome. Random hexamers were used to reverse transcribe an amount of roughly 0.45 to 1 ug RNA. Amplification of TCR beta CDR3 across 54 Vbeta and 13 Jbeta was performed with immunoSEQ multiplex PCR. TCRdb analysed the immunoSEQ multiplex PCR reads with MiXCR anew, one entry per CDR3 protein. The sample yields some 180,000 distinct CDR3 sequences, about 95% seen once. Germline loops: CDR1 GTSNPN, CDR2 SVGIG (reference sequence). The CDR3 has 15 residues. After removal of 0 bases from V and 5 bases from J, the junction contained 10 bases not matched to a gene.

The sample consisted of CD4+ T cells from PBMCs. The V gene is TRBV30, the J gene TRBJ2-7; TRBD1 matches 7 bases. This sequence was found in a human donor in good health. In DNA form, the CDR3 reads TGTGCCTGGAGTGTACGAGAGACAGGGCCCCACGAGCAGTACTTC. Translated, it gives CAWSVRETGPHEQYF.